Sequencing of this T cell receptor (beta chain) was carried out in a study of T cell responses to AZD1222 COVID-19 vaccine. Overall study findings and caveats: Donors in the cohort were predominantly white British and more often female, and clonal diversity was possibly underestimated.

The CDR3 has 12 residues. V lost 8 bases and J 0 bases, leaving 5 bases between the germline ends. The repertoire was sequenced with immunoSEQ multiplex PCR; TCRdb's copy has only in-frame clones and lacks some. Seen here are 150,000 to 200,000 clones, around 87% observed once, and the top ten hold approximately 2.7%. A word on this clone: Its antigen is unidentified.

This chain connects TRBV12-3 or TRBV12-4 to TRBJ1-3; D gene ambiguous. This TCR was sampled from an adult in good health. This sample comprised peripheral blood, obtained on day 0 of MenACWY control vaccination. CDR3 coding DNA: TGTGCCAGCGGCAGCTCTGGAAACACCATATATTTT. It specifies CASGSSGNTIYF.